A selection of T cell receptor beta chains follows, all from one sample in a study of T cell responses to AZD1222 COVID-19 vaccine. Sequencing used immunoSEQ multiplex PCR; TCRdb keeps in-frame clones, though not all of them. This sample has 110,000 to 150,000 clones, with approximately 85% found just once. This sample comprised peripheral blood, obtained on day 0 of AZD1222 vaccination. The receptor source for this set is an adult in good health. The CDR3 runs from the conserved cysteine through the conserved F or W. A D gene is named only where the DNA matches it firmly. Size values are once, few and many counts, or a class for expanded clones, and some rows have none.

j_gene | d_gene | abundance | v_gene | CDR3nt | CDR3aa
TRBJ1-1 | TRBD1 | . | TRBV15 | TGTGCCACCAGCCCAGGGGGCGAAGCCACTGAAGCTTTCTTT | CATSPGGEATEAFF
TRBJ2-7 | . | . | TRBV27 | TGTGCCAGCAGAAGACAGGGAGGGAACACACGGGAGCAGTACTTC | CASRRQGGNTREQYF
TRBJ2-4 | . | . | TRBV28 | TGTGCCAGCAGTTTAGGGCAGCTAGCCAAAAACATTCAGTACTTC | CASSLGQLAKNIQYF
TRBJ2-1 | TRBD1 | . | TRBV27 | TGTGCCAGCAGCTCCGGGACAGTCCTTGATGAGCAGTTCTTC | CASSSGTVLDEQFF
TRBJ1-6 | TRBD1 | . | TRBV2 | TGTGCCTTAACTCCGGGACAGTATAATTCACCCCTCCACTTT | CALTPGQYNSPLHF
TRBJ2-4 | TRBD1 | . | TRBV23-1 | TGCGCCAGCAGTCAACCGACCCTCCTCCGGGACAGGGGGCGAGGCATTCAGTACTTC | CASSQPTLLRDRGRGIQYF
TRBJ1-2 | . | . | TRBV2 | TGTGCCAGCAGCGACCTACGGGCTCATAACTATGGCTACACCTTC | CASSDLRAHNYGYTF
TRBJ2-1 | TRBD2 | . | TRBV30 | TGTGCCTGGAGTAGACTAGCGGGCTCCTACAATGAGCAGTTCTTC | CAWSRLAGSYNEQFF
TRBJ1-5 | . | . | TRBV5-8 | TGTGCCAGCGAAGACAGGCCGACGCAGCATTTT | CASEDRPTQHF
TRBJ1-2 | . | . | TRBV6-5 | TGTGCCAGCACTACAGGGCCTTCCCACTATGGCTACACCTTC | CASTTGPSHYGYTF
TRBJ1-4 | TRBD1 | . | TRBV30 | TGTGCCTGGAGTCGACAGGGGGGTAATGAAAAACTGTTTTTT | CAWSRQGGNEKLFF
TRBJ2-1 | TRBD1 | . | TRBV19 | TGTGCCAGTAACAGGGGGCATGAGCAGTTCTTC | CASNRGHEQFF
TRBJ2-1 | TRBD2 | . | TRBV5-4 | TGTGCCAGCAGCCCGTCTAGCGGGGGGACCACCTACAATGAGCAGTTCTTC | CASSPSSGGTTYNEQFF
TRBJ1-2 | . | . | TRBV10-3 | TGTGCCATCAGTGAGGGAGCGCGAGGGTATGGCTACACCTTC | CAISEGARGYGYTF
TRBJ2-1 | . | . | TRBV11-1 | TGTGCCAGCAGCTCAACGGGATTCAGAAACAATGAGCAGTTCTTC | CASSSTGFRNNEQFF
TRBJ1-1 | TRBD1 | . | TRBV11-2 | TGTGCCAGCAGCTTTACAGGGGTAGGAACTGAAGCTTTCTTT | CASSFTGVGTEAFF
TRBJ2-4 | . | . | TRBV4-1 | TGCGCCAGCAGCCAACCAGACAGGGGAGGGTATGGCAAAAACATTCAGTACTTC | CASSQPDRGGYGKNIQYF
TRBJ2-3 | . | . | TRBV2 | TGTGCCAGCACACGGGAGAGGGATACGCAGTATTTT | CASTRERDTQYF
TRBJ2-7 | TRBD2 | . | TRBV6-1 | TGTGCCAGCAGTGAAGCTTGGTTCGGACTAGCGGGAGACTACGAGCAGTACTTC | CASSEAWFGLAGDYEQYF
TRBJ1-3 | . | . | TRBV18 | TGTGCCAGCTCACCGACGGCCGTCGTGTCTGGAAACACCATATATTTT | CASSPTAVVSGNTIYF
TRBJ1-6 | TRBD1 | . | TRBV27 | TGTGCCAGCTTAGGGACAGGGGGCGCAGGGGGTTCACCCCTCCACTTT | CASLGTGGAGGSPLHF
TRBJ2-7 | . | many | TRBV27 | TGTGCCAGCAGTCCGGGACTGAGGCCCTCCTACGAGCAGTACTTC | CASSPGLRPSYEQYF
TRBJ2-1 | . | . | TRBV12-3/TRBV12-4 | TGTGCCAGCGCGCGCTACAATGAGCAGTTCTTC | CASARYNEQFF
TRBJ1-6 | . | . | TRBV9 | TGTGCCAGCAGCCTCGGGGGGACGGATTCACCCCTCCACTTT | CASSLGGTDSPLHF
TRBJ2-1 | TRBD2 | . | TRBV5-4 | TGTGCCAGCAGCTTTGGCGGGAGGGCCTCCTACAATGAGCAGTTCTTC | CASSFGGRASYNEQFF
TRBJ2-5 | TRBD2 | few | TRBV6-5 | TGTGCCAGCAGTTATCTCGGGGGGAGTTCCGAGACCCAGTACTTC | CASSYLGGSSETQYF
TRBJ1-6 | . | . | TRBV7-6 | TGTGCCAGCAGCTTACAAGGACACCTAAATAATTCACCCCTCCACTTT | CASSLQGHLNNSPLHF
TRBJ1-1 | . | . | TRBV6-5 | TGTGCCAGCAGCTCCGGCCGGGGAGCTTTCTTT | CASSSGRGAFF
TRBJ1-1 | . | . | TRBV6-6 | TGTGCCAGCAGTTACTCGACAAAGGAAGCTTTCTTT | CASSYSTKEAFF
TRBJ1-1 | . | once | TRBV6-5 | TGTGCCAGCAGAAGTATCTTACAGACGAACACTGAAGCTTTCTTT | CASRSILQTNTEAFF